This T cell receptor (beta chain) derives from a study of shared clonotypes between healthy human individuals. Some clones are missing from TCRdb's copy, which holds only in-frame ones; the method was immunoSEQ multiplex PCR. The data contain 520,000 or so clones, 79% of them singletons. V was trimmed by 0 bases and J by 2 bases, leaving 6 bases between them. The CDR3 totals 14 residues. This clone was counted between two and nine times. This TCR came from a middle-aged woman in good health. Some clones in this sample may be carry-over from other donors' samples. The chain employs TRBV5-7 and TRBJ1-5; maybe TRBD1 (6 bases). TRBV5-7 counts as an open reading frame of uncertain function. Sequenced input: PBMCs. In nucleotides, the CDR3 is TGTGCCAGCAGCTTGGACAGGGGCAATCAGCCCCAGCATTTT. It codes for CASSLDRGNQPQHF.